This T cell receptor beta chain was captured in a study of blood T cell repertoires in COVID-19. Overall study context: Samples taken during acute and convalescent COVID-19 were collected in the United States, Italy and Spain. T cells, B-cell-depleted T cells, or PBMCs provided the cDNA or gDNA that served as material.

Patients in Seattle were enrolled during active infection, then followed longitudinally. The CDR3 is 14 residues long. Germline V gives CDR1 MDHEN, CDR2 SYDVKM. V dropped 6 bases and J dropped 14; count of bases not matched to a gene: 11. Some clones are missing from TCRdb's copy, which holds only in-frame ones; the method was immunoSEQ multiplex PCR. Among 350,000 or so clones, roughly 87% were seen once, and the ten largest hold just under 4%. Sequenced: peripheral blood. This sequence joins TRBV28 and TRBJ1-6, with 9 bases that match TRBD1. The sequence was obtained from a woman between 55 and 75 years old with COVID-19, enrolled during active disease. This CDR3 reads CASSLGTGSWALHF. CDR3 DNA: TGTGCCAGCAGCCTGGGGACAGGGAGCTGGGCCCTCCACTTT.